This T cell receptor (beta chain) was profiled in a study of cytomegalovirus exposure and HLA in healthy donors. Study-wide findings and caveats: With high specificity and sensitivity, the classifier reportedly diagnosed cytomegalovirus status. First-cohort TCR clusters tended to co-occur in the approximately 130 validation repertoires, a later analysis found. The study listed 150 to 200 cytomegalovirus-associated TCR beta chains.

Comment on this clone: Its specificity is unknown.

Germline CDR1 and CDR2: SGHRS and YFSETQ. The CDR3 spans 15 residues. Trimming cost V 2 bases and J 6 bases; bases outside gene matches: 6. Sequencing used immunoSEQ multiplex PCR; TCRdb keeps in-frame clones, though not all of them. The sample has 120,000 to 150,000 clones, roughly 87% seen once; the top ten hold 4.5%. Input material: PBMCs. The gene calls are TRBV5-1 and TRBJ2-5; 11 bases are shared with TRBD2. The TCR comes from a man younger than 35 in good health and CMV-seropositive. The DNA for the CDR3 is TGCGCCAGCAGCTTACTTAGCGGGGGGGCCCAGACCCAGTACTTC. Protein sequence: CASSLLSGGAQTQYF.